A selection of T cell receptor beta chains follows, all from one sample in a study of T cells in localized non-small cell lung cancer. Produced via immunoSEQ multiplex PCR; TCRdb's table is partial and in-frame only. This sample has nearly 25,000 clones, with about 94% found just once. Material: peripheral blood, obtained before any cancer treatment. Receptor source: a woman aged 35 to 69 with stage I lung adenocarcinoma. Both conserved end residues are part of each CDR3. The D gene is left open where the match is weak. Some rows have no size entry. The others give once, few or many, or a class for an expanded clone.

D gene | J gene | clone size | V gene | CDR3 protein
- | TRBJ2-7 | - | TRBV27 | CASSYARGATYEQYF
TRBD1 | TRBJ1-5 | few | TRBV28 | CASSLEGASQPQHF
- | TRBJ1-1 | - | TRBV7-8 | CASSPTSDTEAFF
- | TRBJ2-2 | - | TRBV27 | CASRIQPTGELFF
TRBD2 | TRBJ2-2 | once | TRBV28 | CASSLLPAGGSRNTGELFF
TRBD1 | TRBJ1-2 | - | TRBV5-4 | CASSLETGDGYTF
- | TRBJ2-1 | - | TRBV11-2 | CASSLDAGGNEQFF
TRBD2 | TRBJ2-1 | - | TRBV19 | CASRLTSGSYNEQFF
- | TRBJ2-5 | - | TRBV18 | CASSQQSVGETQYF
- | TRBJ2-1 | once | TRBV30 | CAWSVPGDEQFF
- | TRBJ2-7 | - | TRBV10-1 | CASSSGGEFGEQYF
TRBD1 | TRBJ2-2 | - | TRBV28 | CASTSWDRVTGELFF
- | TRBJ1-5 | - | TRBV27 | CASSLTAHYSNQPQHF
TRBD2 | TRBJ2-7 | - | TRBV10-3 | CAVRLREGRDEQYF
TRBD2 | TRBJ2-7 | - | TRBV10-2 | CASRAGGSGKGWEQYF